The TCR beta chain described here comes from a study of T cells after posttransplantation cyclophosphamide. Regarding the study as a whole: TRB clonality was highly associated with recipient CMV seropositivity and reactivation. Donor-recipient repertoire similarity was low at 1-2 months, rising over year one.

The related graft donor's blood sample was taken on the day of bone marrow donation. Comments on this clone: Its matching antigen is unknown.

TCRdb's table, derived via immunoSEQ multiplex PCR, lists solely in-frame clones and lacks some. The profile shows roughly 18,000 clones, around 78% of them singletons. The germline CDR1 and CDR2 sequences are ENHRY and SYGVKD. The CDR3 runs 13 residues. V was trimmed by 4 bases and J by 1 base, leaving 7 bases between them. The V and J genes are TRBV10-3 and TRBJ1-1; weak D call: TRBD1 (5 bases). The sample consisted of memory CD4+ T cells sorted from blood. The sequence came from a man aged 25 to 40 in good health and a related stem cell transplant donor. CDR3 DNA: TGTGCCATCAGTGCAGGGAAGAACACTGAAGCTTTCTTT. It specifies CAISAGKNTEAFF.